This TCR beta chain is drawn from a study of blood T cell repertoires in COVID-19. The method was immunoSEQ multiplex PCR; TCRdb's version includes in-frame clones alone and lacks a portion of them. Altogether under 200,000 clones are present, roughly nine tenths being singletons, with the ten largest covering 11%. CDR3 length: 15 residues. V was clipped by 2 bases and J by 8 bases; unmatched bases: 5. The germline V gene encodes CDR1 SNHLY and CDR2 FYNNEI. The TCR sequence derives from a woman aged 60 to 75 with COVID-19, enrolled during active disease. The sequenced sample consisted of peripheral blood. The V gene is TRBV2, the J gene TRBJ2-2; TRBD2 matches 10 bases. CDR3 coding DNA: TGTGCCAGCAGTGAATCACTAGCGGGGAAAGGGGAGCTGTTTTTT. The encoded protein is CASSESLAGKGELFF. The full variable domain, completed using reference TRBV2 and TRBJ2-2, is EPEVTQTPSHQVTQMGQEVILRCVPISNHLYFYWYRQILGQKVEFLVSFYNNEISEKSEIFDDQFSVERPDGSNFTLKIRSTKLEDSAMYFCASSESLAGKGELFFGEGSRLTVL.